This T cell receptor (beta chain) was sequenced during a study of control samples from healthy donors and cancer patients. Method: immunoSEQ multiplex PCR; TCRdb's copy keeps in-frame clones and lacks some. The sample records fewer than 80,000 clones, 90% being singletons. Germline assignment: CDR1 MGHRA and CDR2 YSYEKL. This CDR3 is 12 amino acids long. Between the trimmed V and J ends, which lost 6 bases and 3 bases, there was a span of 9 bases. The sequenced sample consisted of PBMCs. The TCR was taken from a man between 60 and 70 years old with colorectal cancer. V is TRBV4-1 and J is TRBJ2-7; no reliable D call. The CDR3 region is CASSGRFYEQYF. As DNA, the CDR3 is TGCGCCAGCAGTGGTAGGTTCTACGAGCAGTACTTC.